Listed here are 19 T cell receptor beta chains from one sample, sequenced in a study of blood T cell repertoires in COVID-19. TCRdb's copy holds only in-frame clones and misses some; the assay was immunoSEQ multiplex PCR. Among 150,000 to 200,000 clones, roughly 93% were seen once, and the ten largest hold about 2.3%. Sequenced input: peripheral blood. Receptors originate from a man between 18 and 35 years old with acute or convalescent COVID-19.

This chain connects TRBV5-4 to TRBJ1-2; 9 nucleotides agree with TRBD1. V shed 4 bases, J shed 8 bases, and the junction held 6 bases outside the gene matches. The CDR3 runs 13 residues. Germline V gene lookup returns CDR1 SGHNT and CDR2 YYREEE (reference sequence). CDR3 sequence (DNA): TGTGCCAGCAGCCTCGGGACAGGGAACGGCTACACCTTC. Translated: CASSLGTGNGYTF. Variable domain in full (rest from reference TRBV5-4 and TRBJ1-2): ETGVTQSPTHLIKTRGQQVTLRCSSQSGHNTVSWYQQALGQGPQFIFQYYREEENGRGNFPPRFSGLQFPNYSSELNVNALELDDSALYLCASSLGTGNGYTFGSGTRLTVV.

The chain links TRBV6-4 to TRBJ1-2; maybe TRBD1 (6 bases). The V end was cut by 6 bases, the J end by 8 bases, with 16 bases between. The CDR3 length is 13 residues. CDR1 and CDR2 (germline): MRHNA, SNTAGT. For the CDR3, the DNA is TGTGCCAGCAGCTCCGGGACACCAGACGGCTACACCTTC. It yields the protein CASSSGTPDGYTF.

The V gene is TRBV5-1, the J gene TRBJ1-1, with a possible D match to TRBD1 (5 bases). The V and J ends lost 2 bases and 1 base respectively, with 6 bases between them. From germline, CDR1 is SGHRS and CDR2 YFSETQ. The CDR3 extends over 13 amino acids. The CDR3 protein is CASSFTGNTEAFF. Here the CDR3 DNA reads TGCGCCAGCAGCTTTACAGGGAACACTGAAGCTTTCTTT. Full variable domain (remainder filled in from reference TRBV5-1 and TRBJ1-1): KAGVTQTPRYLIKTRGQQVTLSCSPISGHRSVSWYQQTPGQGLQFLFEYFSETQRNKGNFPGRFSGRQFSNSRSEMNVSTLELGDSALYLCASSFTGNTEAFFGQGTRLTVV.

This clone was counted only a few times. V usage is TRBV10-1 and J usage is TRBJ1-6, with D possibly matching TRBD1 (6 bases). The CDR3 runs to 14 residues. Germline CDR1 is WNHNN and CDR2 is SYGVQD (reference sequence). Between the trimmed V and J ends, which lost 5 bases and 1 base, there was a span of 6 bases. The CDR3 here is CASSQGSYNSPLHF. For the CDR3, the DNA is TGCGCCAGCAGTCAGGGGTCCTATAATTCACCCCTCCACTTT.

The rearrangement joins TRBV9 to TRBJ2-2; D is undetermined. V shed 2 bases and J shed 5 bases, with 13 bases lying between them. The CDR3 length is 15 residues. Germline V gene lookup returns CDR1 SGDLS and CDR2 YYNGEE. CDR3 nucleotides: TGTGCCAGCAGCGTTTACCCTGAGGAGACCGGGGAGCTGTTTTTT. It codes for CASSVYPEETGELFF.

The chain uses TRBV6-2 or TRBV6-3 and TRBJ1-2; 8 nucleotides align to TRBD1. Germline CDR1 and CDR2: MNHEY and SVGEGT. Trimming cost V 0 bases and J 8 bases; bases outside gene matches: 8. This CDR3 contains 15 residues. DNA of the CDR3: TGTGCCAGCAGTTACTCCCGGACAGGGACAGGCGGCTACACCTTC. Protein product: CASSYSRTGTGGYTF.

The chain employs TRBV30 and TRBJ1-1, with a weak D call TRBD1 (5 bases). The V end lost 3 bases, the J end lost 1 base, and 15 bases lay between the germline ends. This CDR3 is 15 amino acids long. Germline lookup yields CDR1 GTSNPN and CDR2 SVGIG (reference sequence). In nucleotides, the CDR3 is TGTGCCTGGAGGTCGGGGGTCAGCCCGAACACTGAAGCTTTCTTT. Translated: CAWRSGVSPNTEAFF.

Details on this clone: This sample includes further DNA sequences coding for the same CDR3. This chain connects TRBV5-1 to TRBJ2-3; TRBD1 might be the D (5 bases). The CDR3 has 13 residues. V shed 0 bases and J shed 4 bases, with 6 bases lying between them. Germline CDR1 SGHRS, CDR2 YFSETQ. The CDR3 region is CASSLAGSDTQYF. CDR3 in DNA: TGCGCCAGCAGCTTGGCAGGGTCAGATACGCAGTATTTT.

This chain joins TRBV9 and TRBJ2-1; D possibly corresponds to TRBD1 (5 bases). Germline CDR1 SGDLS, CDR2 YYNGEE. Trimming left V 0 bases short and J 7 bases short, with 5 bases between. This CDR3 has 12 residues. The CDR3 spells CASSVGTNEQFF. CDR3 bases: TGTGCCAGCAGCGTAGGGACAAATGAGCAGTTCTTC.

The V and J genes are TRBV15 and TRBJ2-7, with D possibly matching TRBD1 (6 bases). The CDR3 is made up of 14 amino acids. Germline CDR1 reads LNHNV; CDR2 reads YYDKDF (reference sequence). Trimming cost V 1 base and J 2 bases, with 9 bases left between them. CDR3 amino acids: CATSRGRGAYEQYF. As DNA, the CDR3 is TGTGCCACCAGCAGAGGCAGGGGTGCCTACGAGCAGTACTTC.

V usage is TRBV19 and J usage is TRBJ1-2; 8 bases fit TRBD1. J gave up 4 bases and V 5 bases, and 9 bases lay outside the gene matches. CDR1 and CDR2 from the germline V gene are LNHDA and SQIVND (reference sequence). The CDR3 extends over 15 amino acids. The CDR3 is CASSALGTGRYGYTF. The CDR3 DNA reads TGTGCCAGTAGTGCCCTCGGGACAGGTCGCTATGGCTACACCTTC.

The chain carries TRBV15 and TRBJ1-1, with 10 bases lining up with TRBD1. The CDR3 is made up of 13 amino acids. Germline trimming cut 9 bases from V and 1 base from J; bases unmatched to any gene: 2. Germline V gene lookup returns CDR1 LNHNV and CDR2 YYDKDF (reference sequence). The CDR3 loop reads CATRDRGNTEAFF. CDR3 DNA: TGTGCCACGCGGGACAGGGGGAACACTGAAGCTTTCTTT.

The chain links TRBV7-9 to TRBJ2-2, with 16 bases aligning to TRBD2. The V and J ends lost 4 bases and 10 bases, in that order; junction bases with no gene match: 6. The CDR3 consists of 16 residues. Germline loops: CDR1 SEHNR, CDR2 FQNEAQ (reference sequence). The CDR3 protein is CASSSPGLAGGSELFF. Here the CDR3 DNA reads TGTGCCAGCAGCTCACCGGGACTAGCGGGAGGGTCGGAGCTGTTTTTT.

The V call is TRBV27, the J call TRBJ2-7; TRBD1 is a possible D gene (6 bases). CDR1 is MNHEY, CDR2 SMNVEV, per germline (reference sequence). With 1 base removed from V and 5 bases from J, the gap between germline ends came to 9 bases. This CDR3 comprises 13 residues. For the CDR3, the DNA is TGTGCCAGCAGTTTATTAGAGGGGGACGAGCAGTACTTC. As protein: CASSLLEGDEQYF.

This chain connects TRBV6-5 to TRBJ1-5; D remains unclear. Trimming removed 9 bases from V and 1 base from J, with 13 bases in between. Germline lookup yields CDR1 MNHEY and CDR2 SVGAGI. This CDR3 spans 14 amino acids. The CDR3 DNA is TGTGCCAGTATCGTGAGTATCAGCAATCAGCCCCAGCATTTT. Translation: CASIVSISNQPQHF.

The chain is built from TRBV18 and TRBJ2-3, with TRBD2 matching over 13 bases. Germline CDR1 reads KGHSH; CDR2 reads LQKENI. After removal of 6 bases from V and 2 bases from J, the junction contained 5 bases not matched to a gene. The CDR3 is 16 amino acids. The CDR3 coding sequence is TGTGCCAGCTCCCCGGGACTAGCGGGGAACACAGATACGCAGTATTTT. Translating gives CASSPGLAGNTDTQYF.

The chain carries TRBV5-1 and TRBJ1-2, with 9 bases that match TRBD1. Germline assignment: CDR1 SGHRS and CDR2 YFSETQ. The V segment lost 3 bases and the J segment 4 bases; nucleotides outside the gene matches: 7. The CDR3 contains 15 residues. The CDR3 bases are TGCGCCAGCAGCTCACCGGGACAGGGAGTCTATGGCTACACCTTC. It specifies CASSSPGQGVYGYTF.

The chain recombines TRBV3-1 (or the pseudogene TRBV3-2) with TRBJ1-2; 9 bases align to TRBD1. This CDR3 comprises 17 residues. CDR1 LGHDT and CDR2 YNNKEL come from the germline V gene (reference sequence). Trimming cost V 1 base and J 5 bases; bases outside gene matches: 11. The CDR3 DNA reads TGTGCCAGCAGCCAAGCCCCCACGGGACAGGGTATTTATGGCTACACCTTC. Its translation is CASSQAPTGQGIYGYTF.

This chain uses TRBV24-1 with TRBJ2-1; a weak D match, TRBD2 (7 bases). CDR3 length equals 16 residues. Germline V gives CDR1 KGHDR, CDR2 SFDVKD. Trimming cost V 5 bases and J 5 bases, with 18 bases left between them. The CDR3 DNA sequence: TGTGCCACCAGTGTAGGGGGGGTAGGCAGGGACAATGAGCAGTTCTTC. Protein sequence: CATSVGGVGRDNEQFF.